What follows are 12 T cell receptor beta chains derived from one specimen sequenced in a study of blood T cell repertoires in COVID-19. Data came from immunoSEQ multiplex PCR; TCRdb stores just in-frame clones and leaves some out. The profile covers about 54,000 clones, with over 75% appearing a single time and approximately 8% taken by the ten largest. Sequences were obtained from peripheral blood. The receptors come from a woman aged 40 to 50 with active COVID-19.

The chain recombines TRBV7-2 with TRBJ1-1; D uncertain. V shed 1 base and J shed 6 bases, with 9 bases lying between them. CDR3 size: 13 residues. Germline lookup yields CDR1 SGHTA and CDR2 FQGNSA. Written as DNA, the CDR3 is TGTGCCAGCAGCTTAGTTCGAGCGGCTGAAGCTTTCTTT. It translates to CASSLVRAAEAFF.

The chain employs TRBV19 and TRBJ2-5, with 8 nucleotides matching TRBD2. The J segment lost 2 bases and the V segment lost 1 base, leaving 3 bases of the junction unmatched. CDR1 is LNHDA and CDR2 is SQIVND in the germline V gene (reference sequence). The CDR3 spans 15 residues. CDR3 protein: CASSIGGTRQETQYF. CDR3 sequence (DNA): TGTGCCAGTAGTATAGGAGGGACTAGGCAAGAGACCCAGTACTTC. The full variable domain, rest sourced from reference TRBV19 and TRBJ2-5, is DGGITQSPKYLFRKEGQNVTLSCEQNLNHDAMYWYRQDPGQGLRLIYYSQIVNDFQKGDIAEGYSVSREKKESFPLTVTSAQKNPTAFYLCASSIGGTRQETQYFGPGTRLLVL.

This clone was observed a handful of times. V usage is TRBV4-1 and J usage is TRBJ1-6; D is uncertain. In germline, CDR1 is MGHRA, CDR2 YSYEKL. The V end lost 0 bases, the J end lost 8 bases, and 17 bases lay between the germline ends. The CDR3 runs to 17 residues. CDR3 nucleotides: TGCGCCAGCAGCCAAGATAAATCGCGCAGGCTCGATTCACCCCTCCACTTT. This codes for CASSQDKSRRLDSPLHF.

The chain uses TRBV15 and TRBJ1-4; TRBD1 matches 8 bases. The CDR3 sequence is 18 residues long. The germline V gene encodes CDR1 LNHNV and CDR2 YYDKDF (reference sequence). V dropped 0 bases and J dropped 0; count of bases not matched to a gene: 6. CDR3 nucleotide sequence: TGTGCCACCAGCAGAGATACGGGACAGGTTGCAACTAATGAAAAACTGTTTTTT. Translating it yields CATSRDTGQVATNEKLFF. Full variable domain (rest looked up from reference TRBV15 and TRBJ1-4): DAMVIQNPRYQVTQFGKPVTLSCSQTLNHNVMYWYQQKSSQAPKLLFHYYDKDFNNEADTPDNFQSRRPNTSFCFLDIRSPGLGDTAMYLCATSRDTGQVATNEKLFFGSGTQLSVL.

The chain has TRBV7-9 and TRBJ2-1; 10 nucleotides align to TRBD2. V lost 4 bases, J lost 4 bases, and 7 bases stayed unmatched. CDR1 is SEHNR, CDR2 FQNEAQ, per germline (reference sequence). This CDR3 is built from 16 residues. CDR3 sequence reads: CASSSRAAGGYNEQFF. In DNA, the CDR3 is TGTGCCAGCAGCTCCCGGGCAGCGGGGGGGTACAATGAGCAGTTCTTC. The entire variable domain, with the rest obtained from reference TRBV7-9 and TRBJ2-1, is as follows: DTGVSQNPRHKITKRGQNVTFRCDPISEHNRLYWYRQTLGQGPEFLTYFQNEAQLEKSRLLSDRFSAERPKGSFSTLEIQRTEQGDSAMYLCASSSRAAGGYNEQFFGPGTRLTVL.

The chain joins TRBV19 to TRBJ1-1, with D possibly being TRBD1 (6 bases). Germline V lookup: CDR1 LNHDA, CDR2 SQIVND (reference sequence). The CDR3 is 13 residues long. The ends were cut back, 6 bases at V and 2 bases at J, with 10 bases in the middle. The CDR3 is CASRTGTNTEAFF. The DNA for the CDR3 is TGTGCCAGTAGAACAGGGACCAACACTGAAGCTTTCTTT.

This clone showed up just a few times. The J gene is TRBJ1-5, the V gene TRBV6-2 or TRBV6-3, with D perhaps matching TRBD1 (6 bases). CDR1 is MNHEY, CDR2 SVGEGT, per germline. CDR3 length equals 17 residues. V lost 5 bases and J lost 3, with 20 bases in between. CDR3 region: CASSPRGPGSVNQPQHF. CDR3 nucleotide sequence: TGTGCCAGCAGTCCGCGGGGGCCAGGGTCGGTCAATCAGCCCCAGCATTTT.

This clone showed up just once. V usage is TRBV4-2 and J usage is TRBJ2-7; 9 bases agree with TRBD2. V was clipped by 3 bases and J by 0 bases; unmatched bases: 6. The CDR3 spans 16 residues. The germline CDR1 and CDR2 sequences are LGHNA and YNFKEQ. The DNA of the CDR3 is TGTGCCAGCAGCCAGGGGATAGCGGGGGCCTCCTACGAGCAGTACTTC. This sequence encodes CASSQGIAGASYEQYF.

This clone has a count of ten or more. The rearrangement joins TRBV4-1 to TRBJ1-1, with 7 positions matching TRBD1. V dropped 5 bases and J dropped 1; count of bases not matched to a gene: 4. CDR3 length: 14 amino acids. CDR1 is MGHRA, CDR2 YSYEKL, per germline. The CDR3 spells CASSRQGSNTEAFF. In DNA, the CDR3 is TGCGCCAGCAGCAGACAGGGTTCGAACACTGAAGCTTTCTTT.

The rearrangement links TRBV15 to TRBJ2-3, with TRBD1 matching 10 bases. This CDR3 spans 16 amino acids. Trimming removed 2 bases from V and 1 base from J; junction bases left unmatched: 3. Germline V gives CDR1 LNHNV, CDR2 YYDKDF (reference sequence). The CDR3 spells CATSRRTGGGTDTQYF. The CDR3 DNA reads TGTGCCACCAGCAGAAGGACAGGGGGTGGCACAGATACGCAGTATTTT. Drawing the rest from reference TRBV15 and TRBJ2-3, the complete variable domain is DAMVIQNPRYQVTQFGKPVTLSCSQTLNHNVMYWYQQKSSQAPKLLFHYYDKDFNNEADTPDNFQSRRPNTSFCFLDIRSPGLGDTAMYLCATSRRTGGGTDTQYFGPGTRLTVL.

The chain carries TRBV6-5 and TRBJ2-5; D may be TRBD2 (6 bases). Germline V gene lookup returns CDR1 MNHEY and CDR2 SVGAGI. This CDR3 is 15 amino acids long. V was cut by 7 bases and J by 1 base, with 16 bases left in between. The CDR3 DNA reads TGTGCCAGCACAAGGGGCGGGACCTTCCAAGAGACCCAGTACTTC. Encoded protein: CASTRGGTFQETQYF.

Comments on this clone: Mismatch with germline at one junction end may stem from a read error. The chain has TRBV10-3 and TRBJ2-1; 9 bases align to TRBD1. The CDR3 extends over 16 amino acids. Looked up from germline, CDR1 is ENHRY and CDR2 is SYGVKD. The CDR3 sequence: CAISKSPGQGEVEQFF. The CDR3 bases are TGTGCCATCAGTAAGTCGCCGGGACAGGGTGAGGTTGAGCAGTTCTTC.